The present T cell receptor (beta chain) was sequenced within a study of cytomegalovirus exposure and HLA in healthy donors. The protocol was immunoSEQ multiplex PCR, while the TCRdb copy is restricted to in-frame clones and leaves out a portion. The sample lists around 140,000 clones; about 87% were seen once. About this clone itself: Its specificity is not known.

General study results and limits: According to a later analysis, TCR clusters from the first cohort tended to co-occur in the 100 to 150 validation repertoires.

V was clipped by 0 bases and J by 10 bases, with 9 bases between them. The V gene's germline CDR1 is MNHNY and CDR2 SVGAGI (reference sequence). This CDR3 comprises 13 residues. The receptor comes from a man between 18 and 29 years old in good health and CMV-seropositive. This sequence joins TRBV6-6 and TRBJ2-2; D perhaps matches TRBD2 (5 bases). Material for sequencing was PBMCs. The CDR3 here is CASSYSVGEELFF. In nucleotides, the CDR3 is TGTGCCAGCAGTTACTCGGTCGGGGAGGAGCTGTTTTTT.